The next 5 T cell receptor beta chains were all read from a single sample in a study of response to subunit inactivated influenza vaccine. TCRdb redid the calling of the RT-PCR reads with MiXCR, one entry per CDR3 protein. The sample lists under 750,000 distinct CDR3 sequences; about 10% were seen once. This sample comprised PBMCs from blood, obtained on the day of vaccination. The origin of the receptors is a man aged 50 to 59 who received an inactivated influenza vaccine.

In DNA form, the CDR3 reads TGCGCCAGCAGCTTGGAGGCGACAGGGAACATTCAGTACTTC. This translates into CASSLEATGNIQYF. This chain links TRBV5-1 with TRBJ2-4, with 7 nucleotides matching TRBD1. Losses at the gene ends were 0 bases for V and 7 bases for J; bases not matched to a gene: 4. The CDR3 spans 14 residues. In germline, CDR1 is SGHRS, CDR2 YFSETQ.

This clonotype has a handful of counts. V usage is TRBV12-3 or TRBV12-4 and J usage is TRBJ2-5; D is perhaps TRBD2 (6 bases). The CDR3 is 13 amino acids. V was trimmed by 4 bases and J by 4 bases, leaving 10 bases between them. DNA for the CDR3: TGTGCCAGCAGTTCCGCCGGGGGAGAGACCCAGTACTTC. Translating gives CASSSAGGETQYF.

The gene calls are TRBV6-1 and TRBJ1-4; D not certain. Germline assignment: CDR1 MNHNS and CDR2 SASEGT. Trimming cost V 3 bases and J 0 bases, with 8 bases left between them. The CDR3 extends over 15 amino acids. This CDR3 reads CASSESLATNEKLFF. The DNA of the CDR3 is TGTGCCAGCAGTGAGTCCCTTGCAACTAATGAAAAACTGTTTTTT.

This sequence joins TRBV29-1 and TRBJ1-2; 7 bases fit TRBD1. The CDR3 totals 13 residues. Germline loops: CDR1 SQVTM, CDR2 ANQGSEA. With V trimmed by 3 bases and J by 3 bases, 4 bases remained unmatched. The CDR3 DNA follows: TGCAGCGTTGATGAGGGGGCGGACTATGGCTACACCTTC. Amino acid sequence: CSVDEGADYGYTF.

This chain uses TRBV6-1 with TRBJ1-5, with 9 nucleotides matching TRBD1. The CDR3 is made up of 18 amino acids. With 9 bases clipped from V and 1 base from J, the junction kept 16 bases outside the gene matches. In germline, CDR1 is MNHNS, CDR2 SASEGT. CDR3 loop: CARITGDRDLQSNQPQHF. The DNA for the CDR3 is TGTGCCAGGATCACTGGGGACAGGGACCTTCAGAGCAATCAGCCCCAGCATTTT.